These 19 T cell receptor beta chains were sequenced from one sample in a study of T cells in Graves' hyperthyroidism and ophthalmopathy. It was RNA transcripts that yielded the amplified TCR beta CDR3 regions. The primer set for the first-round RT-PCR of the TCR CDR3 was HTBI. From the multiplex PCR reads, TCRdb called clonotypes with MiXCR, one entry per CDR3 protein. The sample has hundreds of thousands of distinct CDR3 sequences; approximately 15% are singletons. The sample taken for sequencing was blood. The receptors shown here come from a woman under 30 with Graves' hyperthyroidism.

This clonotype has at least ten counts. This sequence joins TRBV11-2 and TRBJ2-7; D might be TRBD2 (6 bases). The V end was cut by 1 base, the J end by 3 bases, with 16 bases between. Germline V gene data show CDR1 as SGHAT and CDR2 as FQNNGV. The CDR3 is 16 amino acids. In nucleotides, the CDR3 is TGTGCCAGCAGCTTAGTCCCGAGAGGGACTTACTACGAGCAGTACTTC. It specifies CASSLVPRGTYYEQYF.

The chain employs TRBV6-2 or TRBV6-3 and TRBJ2-5; D may match TRBD1 or TRBD2 (5 bases each). There are 15 residues in the CDR3. V was pared by 6 bases and J by 4 bases, with 18 bases between. Germline lookup yields CDR1 MNHEY and CDR2 SVGEGT. CDR3 sequence (DNA): TGTGCCAGCAGACACTCGGGACCAACGCGAGAGACCCAGTACTTC. Translating it yields CASRHSGPTRETQYF.

The table lists this clonotype with many counts. The V call is TRBV12-3 or TRBV12-4, the J call TRBJ1-5; maybe TRBD1 (5 bases). The CDR3 is 17 residues long. V lost 8 bases to trimming and J lost 1 base, with 21 bases between them. CDR3 in DNA: TGTGCCAGCTCCCTCGGAGCGGGGACGGCGAGCAATCAGCCCCAGCATTTT. It specifies CASSLGAGTASNQPQHF.

The sample holds many counts of this clonotype. V and J are TRBV27 and TRBJ1-1; D might be TRBD1 (5 bases). CDR1 MNHEY and CDR2 SMNVEV come from the germline V gene (reference sequence). Between the trimmed V and J ends, which lost 2 bases and 1 base, there was a span of 11 bases. The CDR3 totals 15 residues. CDR3 in amino acids: CASSLGQDKNTEAFF. CDR3 bases: TGTGCCAGCAGTTTAGGGCAGGACAAGAACACTGAAGCTTTCTTT.

The chain couples TRBV2 to TRBJ2-5, with 15 bases lining up with TRBD2. CDR3 length equals 15 residues. Germline V gene lookup returns CDR1 SNHLY and CDR2 FYNNEI. Losses at the gene ends were 7 bases for V and 4 bases for J; bases not matched to a gene: 4. Here the CDR3 reads CASIGTSGRIETQYF. For the CDR3, the DNA is TGTGCCAGCATCGGGACTAGCGGGAGGATAGAGACCCAGTACTTC.

This clonotype was seen many times. V usage is TRBV12-3 or TRBV12-4 and J usage is TRBJ2-7; TRBD2 matches 14 bases. V dropped 3 bases and J dropped 7; count of bases not matched to a gene: 8. This CDR3 comprises 16 residues. DNA of the CDR3: TGTGCCAGCAGTTTCCGACTAGCGGGAGGGCCGGGAGAGCAGTACTTC. This sequence encodes CASSFRLAGGPGEQYF.

In this sample, this clonotype turned up many times. The chain employs TRBV6-2 or TRBV6-3 and TRBJ2-1, with 8 bases lining up with TRBD2. There are 17 residues in the CDR3. J lost 2 bases, V lost 2 bases, and 8 bases had no gene match. Germline CDR1 is MNHEY and CDR2 is SVGEGT. The CDR3 DNA sequence: TGTGCCAGCAGTTACGATCGCGGGGGGTCAACCTACAATGAGCAGTTCTTC. Its protein product is CASSYDRGGSTYNEQFF.

This clonotype was counted ten times or more. The chain has TRBV24-1 and TRBJ1-2; D unresolved. V was pared by 4 bases and J by 4 bases, with 9 bases between. The CDR3 consists of 13 residues. Germline loops: CDR1 KGHDR, CDR2 SFDVKD. The CDR3 loop is CATSEGESYGYTF. DNA of the CDR3: TGTGCCACCAGTGAGGGTGAGTCCTATGGCTACACCTTC.

The gene calls are TRBV7-9 and TRBJ2-5, with D maybe TRBD1 (6 bases). Looked up from germline, CDR1 is SEHNR and CDR2 is FQNEAQ (reference sequence). Trimming stripped 6 bases from V and 6 bases from J, with 14 bases between. The CDR3 is 13 residues long. This CDR3 is CASSYRVSQTQYF. As DNA, the CDR3 is TGTGCCAGCAGTTACAGGGTTAGTCAGACCCAGTACTTC. Variable domain in full (rest from reference TRBV7-9 and TRBJ2-5): DTGVSQNPRHKITKRGQNVTFRCDPISEHNRLYWYRQTLGQGPEFLTYFQNEAQLEKSRLLSDRFSAERPKGSFSTLEIQRTEQGDSAMYLCASSYRVSQTQYFGPGTRLLVL.

This clonotype was recorded many times. DNA of the CDR3: TGTGCCAGCAGGACCGGGACATCGAACACTGAAGCTTTCTTT. This sequence encodes CASRTGTSNTEAFF. The chain uses TRBV6-1 and TRBJ1-1, with D perhaps TRBD1 (6 bases). Per germline, CDR1 MNHNS and CDR2 SASEGT. The CDR3 runs to 14 residues. Trimming cost V 6 bases and J 1 base, with 12 bases left between them.

This clonotype showed up many times. The J gene is TRBJ2-1, the V gene TRBV3-1, with D uncertain. Germline assignment: CDR1 LGHDT and CDR2 YNNKEL (reference sequence). This CDR3 comprises 13 residues. The germline V and J ends were trimmed by 4 bases and 8 bases, with 12 bases remaining between them. The CDR3 spells CASSLPGRDEQFF. The DNA of the CDR3 is TGTGCCAGCAGCCTTCCCGGGCGAGATGAGCAGTTCTTC.

In DNA form, the CDR3 reads TGTGCCAGTAGTATAGATCGTTACGGGCCCCAGCATTTT. Translated: CASSIDRYGPQHF. The chain couples TRBV19 to TRBJ1-5; no definite D call. From germline, CDR1 is LNHDA and CDR2 SQIVND (reference sequence). The V gene lost 0 bases and the J gene lost 9 bases, with 9 bases spanning the gap. This CDR3 spans 13 amino acids. The variable domain in full, completed from reference TRBV19 and TRBJ1-5, reads DGGITQSPKYLFRKEGQNVTLSCEQNLNHDAMYWYRQDPGQGLRLIYYSQIVNDFQKGDIAEGYSVSREKKESFPLTVTSAQKNPTAFYLCASSIDRYGPQHFGDGTRLSIL.

Concerning this clonotype: One base away lies a much larger clone, so this may be a sequencing read error. The CDR3 does not close with the conserved phenylalanine or tryptophan, likely indicating a read error. The chain links TRBV7-8 to TRBJ1-2; D gene ambiguous. The CDR3 loop spans 13 amino acids. Trimming pared 5 bases from V and 0 bases from J, leaving 7 bases between. Germline CDR1 reads SGHVS; CDR2 reads FQNEAQ. CDR3 sequence reads: CASSALANYGYTS. CDR3 DNA: TGTGCCAGCAGCGCCCTCGCTAACTATGGCTACACCTCC.

At least ten counts were recorded for this clonotype. The V gene is TRBV7-8, the J gene TRBJ2-3; no reliable D call. Germline assignment: CDR1 SGHVS and CDR2 FQNEAQ. The CDR3 is made up of 12 amino acids. V lost 5 bases to trimming and J lost 3 bases, with 6 bases between them. CDR3 DNA sequence: TGTGCCAGCAGCCCACAAACAGATACGCAGTATTTT. Its protein is CASSPQTDTQYF.

This clonotype was observed a single time. The V and J genes are TRBV10-3 and TRBJ1-2; TRBD1 is a possible D gene (6 bases). The germline gives CDR1 ENHRY, CDR2 SYGVKD. Trimming removed 11 bases from V and 2 bases from J, with 15 bases in between. The CDR3 extends over 13 amino acids. The CDR3 DNA is TGTGCCTACAGGGTACAGGGAAACTATGGCTACACCTTC. Its protein is CAYRVQGNYGYTF.

This clonotype was counted only a few times. This rearrangement joins TRBV20-1 to TRBJ2-3, with TRBD2 identical over 9 bases. CDR1 DFQATT and CDR2 SNEGSKA come from the germline V gene (reference sequence). The length of the CDR3 is 15 residues. The J segment lost 3 bases and the V segment lost 0 bases, leaving 4 bases of the junction unmatched. The CDR3 protein is CSARERAGGTDTQYF. The CDR3 nucleotides are TGCAGTGCTAGAGAAAGAGCGGGAGGAACAGATACGCAGTATTTT.

The sample holds many counts of this clonotype. The limits of the CDR3 on the DNA are not certain, so only TCRdb's listed CDR3 is given. This chain links TRBV5-1 with TRBJ2-7. The CDR3 spans 14 amino acids, including both terminal residues. CDR1 and CDR2 from the germline V gene are SGHRS and YFSETQ. CDR3 amino acids: CASSSTLGTYEQYF.

A few counts support this clonotype. The chain links TRBV6-1 to TRBJ2-1; 11 nucleotides align to TRBD2. Germline-derived CDR1 and CDR2 are MNHNS and SASEGT. V shed 7 bases, J shed 7 bases, and the junction held 9 bases outside the gene matches. This CDR3 comprises 15 residues. Written as DNA, the CDR3 is TGTGCCAGCATCCGCCGTAGCGGGGGGGCGAATGAGCAGTTCTTC. It yields the protein CASIRRSGGANEQFF.

On this clonotype: A single base separates this from a much larger clone, so it may be a read error. This chain uses TRBV28 with TRBJ1-2; D ambiguous. Per germline, CDR1 MDHEN and CDR2 SYDVKM. The CDR3 contains 14 residues. In nucleotides, the CDR3 is TGTGTCAGCAGTTTCGGTGGCTTGAGCTATGGCTACACCTTC. Its protein product is CVSSFGGLSYGYTF.